Listed below are T cell receptor beta chains from one sample, sequenced in a study of blood T cells in healthy people across ages. Via MiXCR, TCRdb re-called the 5' RACE reads, giving one row per CDR3 protein. The sample records about 760,000 distinct CDR3 sequences, roughly 25% being singletons. The sample also formed part of further work on T cells of mothers and their children.

The sequenced sample consisted of blood. The receptor set was obtained from a boy younger than 18 in good health. The conserved cysteine and the conserved F or W are not part of the CDR3 here.

v_gene	j_gene	CDR3aa
TRBV9	TRBJ2-7	ASSTRGGLNEQY
TRBV12-3/TRBV12-4	TRBJ1-2	ASSLAGLDGYT
TRBV7-9	TRBJ2-1	ASSPPFFGFSYNEQF
TRBV7-9	TRBJ1-1	ASDRGNTEAF
TRBV5-1	TRBJ2-5	ASSSVGLAGGGETQY
TRBV12-3/TRBV12-4	TRBJ2-2	ASSLHGGLWGNTGELF
TRBV12-5	NA	ASGLESYEQY
TRBV5-1	NA	ASSPQPGTENEQF
TRBV12-5	TRBJ1-1	ASGLVPEDTEAF
TRBV9	TRBJ2-1	ASSVGDGGGYNEQF
TRBV27	TRBJ1-2	ASSSLGQEYGYT
TRBV6-5	TRBJ1-1	ASSAQYEAF
TRBV4-2	TRBJ2-7	ASSQDTQGGYEQY
TRBV2	TRBJ2-7	ASSFQDGAYEQY
TRBV5-1	TRBJ2-7	ASSPYSGRAYEQY